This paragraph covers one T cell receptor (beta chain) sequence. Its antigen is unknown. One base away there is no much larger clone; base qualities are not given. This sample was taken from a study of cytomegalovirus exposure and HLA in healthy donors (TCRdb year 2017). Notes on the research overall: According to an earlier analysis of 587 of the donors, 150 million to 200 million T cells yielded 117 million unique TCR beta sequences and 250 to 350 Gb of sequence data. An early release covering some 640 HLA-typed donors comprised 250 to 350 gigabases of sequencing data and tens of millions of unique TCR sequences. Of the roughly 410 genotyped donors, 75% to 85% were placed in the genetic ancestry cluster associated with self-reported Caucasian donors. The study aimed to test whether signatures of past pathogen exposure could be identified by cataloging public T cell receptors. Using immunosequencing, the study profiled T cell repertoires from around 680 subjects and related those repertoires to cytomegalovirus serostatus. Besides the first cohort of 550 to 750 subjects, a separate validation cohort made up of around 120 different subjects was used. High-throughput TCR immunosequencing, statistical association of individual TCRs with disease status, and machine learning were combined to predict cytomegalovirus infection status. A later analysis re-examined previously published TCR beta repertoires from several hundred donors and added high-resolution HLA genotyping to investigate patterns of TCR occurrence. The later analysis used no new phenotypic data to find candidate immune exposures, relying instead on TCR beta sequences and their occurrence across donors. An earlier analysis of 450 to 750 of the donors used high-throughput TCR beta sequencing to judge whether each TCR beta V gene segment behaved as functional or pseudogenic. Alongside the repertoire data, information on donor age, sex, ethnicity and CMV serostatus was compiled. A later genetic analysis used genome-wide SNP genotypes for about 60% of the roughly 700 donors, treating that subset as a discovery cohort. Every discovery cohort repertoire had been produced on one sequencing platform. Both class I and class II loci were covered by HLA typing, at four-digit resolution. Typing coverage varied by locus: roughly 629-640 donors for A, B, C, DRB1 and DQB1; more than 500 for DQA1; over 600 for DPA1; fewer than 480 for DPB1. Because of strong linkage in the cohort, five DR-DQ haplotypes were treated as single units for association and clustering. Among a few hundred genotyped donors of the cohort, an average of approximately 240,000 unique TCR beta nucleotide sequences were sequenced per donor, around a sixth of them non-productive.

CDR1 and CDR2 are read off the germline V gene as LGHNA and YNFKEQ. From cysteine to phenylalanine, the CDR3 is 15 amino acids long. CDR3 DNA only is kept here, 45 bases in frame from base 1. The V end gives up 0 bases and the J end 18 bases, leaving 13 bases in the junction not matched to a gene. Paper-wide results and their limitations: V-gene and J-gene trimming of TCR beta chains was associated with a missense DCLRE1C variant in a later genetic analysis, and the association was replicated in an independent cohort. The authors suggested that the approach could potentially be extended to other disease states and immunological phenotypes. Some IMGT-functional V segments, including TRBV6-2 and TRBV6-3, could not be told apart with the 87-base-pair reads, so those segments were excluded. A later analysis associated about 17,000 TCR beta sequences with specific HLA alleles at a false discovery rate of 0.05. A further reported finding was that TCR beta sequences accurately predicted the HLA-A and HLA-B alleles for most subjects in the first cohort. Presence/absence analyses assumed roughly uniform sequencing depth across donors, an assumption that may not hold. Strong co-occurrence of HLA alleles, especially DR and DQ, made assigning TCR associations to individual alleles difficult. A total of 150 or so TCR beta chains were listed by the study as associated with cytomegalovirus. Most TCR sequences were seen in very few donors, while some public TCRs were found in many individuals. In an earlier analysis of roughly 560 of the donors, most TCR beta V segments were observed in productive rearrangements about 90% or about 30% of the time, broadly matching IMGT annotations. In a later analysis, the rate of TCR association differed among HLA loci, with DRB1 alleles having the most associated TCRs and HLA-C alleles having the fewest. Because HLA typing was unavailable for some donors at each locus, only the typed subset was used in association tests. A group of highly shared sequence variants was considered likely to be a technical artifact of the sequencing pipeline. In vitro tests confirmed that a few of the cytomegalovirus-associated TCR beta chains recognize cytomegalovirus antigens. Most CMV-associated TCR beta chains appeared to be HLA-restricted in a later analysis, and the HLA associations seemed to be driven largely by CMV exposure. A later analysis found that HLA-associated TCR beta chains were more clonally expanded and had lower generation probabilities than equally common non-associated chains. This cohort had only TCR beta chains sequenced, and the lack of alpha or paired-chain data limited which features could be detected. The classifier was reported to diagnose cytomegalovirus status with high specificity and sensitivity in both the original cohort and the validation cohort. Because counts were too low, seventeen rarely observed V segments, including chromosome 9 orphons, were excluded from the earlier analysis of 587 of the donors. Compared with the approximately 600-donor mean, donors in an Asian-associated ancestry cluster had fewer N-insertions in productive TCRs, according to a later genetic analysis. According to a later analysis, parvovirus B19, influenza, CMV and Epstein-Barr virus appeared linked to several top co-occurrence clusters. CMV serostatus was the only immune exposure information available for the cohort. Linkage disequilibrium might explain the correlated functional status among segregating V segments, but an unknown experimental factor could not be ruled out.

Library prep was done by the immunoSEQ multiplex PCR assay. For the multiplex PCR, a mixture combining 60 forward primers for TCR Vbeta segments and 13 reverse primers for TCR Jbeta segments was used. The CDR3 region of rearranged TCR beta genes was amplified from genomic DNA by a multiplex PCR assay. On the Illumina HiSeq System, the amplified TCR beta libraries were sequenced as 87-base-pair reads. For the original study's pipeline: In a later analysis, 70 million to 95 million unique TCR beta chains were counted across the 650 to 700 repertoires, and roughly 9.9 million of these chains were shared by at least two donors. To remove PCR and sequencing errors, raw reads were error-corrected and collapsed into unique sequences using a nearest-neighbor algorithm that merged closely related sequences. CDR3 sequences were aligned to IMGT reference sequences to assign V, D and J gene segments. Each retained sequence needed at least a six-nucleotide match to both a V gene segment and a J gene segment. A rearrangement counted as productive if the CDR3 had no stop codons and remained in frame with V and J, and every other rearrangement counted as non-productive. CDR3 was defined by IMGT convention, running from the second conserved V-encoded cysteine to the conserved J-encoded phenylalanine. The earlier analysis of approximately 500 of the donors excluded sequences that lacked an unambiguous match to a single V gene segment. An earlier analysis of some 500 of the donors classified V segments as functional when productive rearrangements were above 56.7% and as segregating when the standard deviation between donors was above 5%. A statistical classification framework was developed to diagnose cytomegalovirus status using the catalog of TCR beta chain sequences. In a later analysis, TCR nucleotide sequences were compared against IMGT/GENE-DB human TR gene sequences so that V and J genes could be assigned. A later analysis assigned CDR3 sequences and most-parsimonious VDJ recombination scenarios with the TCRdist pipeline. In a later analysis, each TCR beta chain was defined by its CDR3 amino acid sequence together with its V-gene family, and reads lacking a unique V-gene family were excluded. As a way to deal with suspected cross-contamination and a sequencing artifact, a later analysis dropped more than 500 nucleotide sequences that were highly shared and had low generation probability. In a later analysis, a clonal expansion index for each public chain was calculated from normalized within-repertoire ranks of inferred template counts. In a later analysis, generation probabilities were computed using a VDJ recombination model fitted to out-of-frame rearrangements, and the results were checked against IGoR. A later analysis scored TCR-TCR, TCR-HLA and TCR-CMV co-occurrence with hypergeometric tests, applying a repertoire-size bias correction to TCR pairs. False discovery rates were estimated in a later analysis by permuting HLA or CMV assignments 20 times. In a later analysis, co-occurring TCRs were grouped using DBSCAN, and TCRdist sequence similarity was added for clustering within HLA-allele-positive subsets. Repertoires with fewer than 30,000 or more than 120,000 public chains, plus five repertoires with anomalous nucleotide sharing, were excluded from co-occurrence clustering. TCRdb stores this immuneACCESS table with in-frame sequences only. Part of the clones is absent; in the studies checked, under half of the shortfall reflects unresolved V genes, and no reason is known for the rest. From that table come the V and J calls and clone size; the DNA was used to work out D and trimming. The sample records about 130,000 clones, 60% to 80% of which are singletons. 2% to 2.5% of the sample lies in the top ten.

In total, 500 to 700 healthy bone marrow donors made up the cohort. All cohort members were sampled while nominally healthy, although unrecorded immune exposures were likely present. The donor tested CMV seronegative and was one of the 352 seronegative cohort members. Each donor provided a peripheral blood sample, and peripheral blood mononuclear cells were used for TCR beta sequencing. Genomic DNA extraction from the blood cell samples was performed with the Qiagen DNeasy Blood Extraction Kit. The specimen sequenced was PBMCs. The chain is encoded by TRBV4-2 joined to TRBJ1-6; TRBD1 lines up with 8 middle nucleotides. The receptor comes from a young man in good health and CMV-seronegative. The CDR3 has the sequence CASSQDWGQDMICHF. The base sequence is TGTGCCAGCAGCCAAGATTGGGGACAGGACATGATCTGCCACTTT.